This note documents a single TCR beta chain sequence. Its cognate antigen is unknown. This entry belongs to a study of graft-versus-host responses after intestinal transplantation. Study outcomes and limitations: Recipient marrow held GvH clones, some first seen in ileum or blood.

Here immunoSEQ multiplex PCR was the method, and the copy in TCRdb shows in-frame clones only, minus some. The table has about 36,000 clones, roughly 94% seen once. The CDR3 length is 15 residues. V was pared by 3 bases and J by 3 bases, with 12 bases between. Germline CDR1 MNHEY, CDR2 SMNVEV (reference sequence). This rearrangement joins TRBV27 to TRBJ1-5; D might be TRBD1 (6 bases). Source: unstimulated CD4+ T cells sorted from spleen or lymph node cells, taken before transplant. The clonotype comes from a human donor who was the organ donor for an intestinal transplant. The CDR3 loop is CASSLPTGDNQPQHF. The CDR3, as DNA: TGTGCCAGCAGTTTGCCGACAGGCGACAATCAGCCCCAGCATTTT.